This T cell receptor beta chain was observed in a study of CD8+CD57+ T cells in acquired aplastic anemia. Turning to the study itself: The DNA of sorted CD4+ and CD8+ cells averaged around 3 ug. Study-level findings and limits: Patients and controls turned out to have 25 to 35 CD8+ CDR3 sequences in common.

The authors sequenced patients whose flow cytometry had shown CD8+CD57+ cell expansion. Patients were untreated when blood was sampled. This clonotype was picked up one time. Its target is unknown. The CDR3 length is 14 residues. The germline V and J ends were trimmed by 7 bases and 3 bases, with 16 bases remaining between them. CDR1 and CDR2 from the germline V gene are SNHLY and FYNNEI. Both TCR beta VDJ combination and CDR3 sequence profiling were carried out. Genomic DNA was the template for this profiling. From the reads, TCRdb called clonotypes with MiXCR, one entry per CDR3 protein. Here the sample spans roughly 280,000 distinct CDR3 sequences, about three fifths being singletons.

The genes are TRBV2 and TRBJ2-7; tentative D call: TRBD2 (5 bases). This clonotype originated in a human donor with aplastic anemia. Material: sorted CD4+, CD8+, or CD8+CD57+ T cells (not recorded which) from PBMCs. The CDR3 protein is CASMEDRRNYEQYF. CDR3 sequence (DNA): TGTGCCAGCATGGAGGACCGAAGAAACTACGAGCAGTACTTC.